This entry describes one T cell receptor beta chain. Its target is unknown. Germline V gives CDR1 MNHEY, CDR2 SVGAGI. The CDR3 spans 16 residues. The junction had 6 bases not matched to a gene; V was cut back by 4 bases and J by 0 bases. The data originate from a study of OX40 agonist ivuxolimab in advanced cancers. Overall study results and limits: Expanded peripheral T cells had an undetermined antigen specificity.

The repertoire was sequenced with immunoSEQ multiplex PCR; TCRdb's copy has only in-frame clones and lacks some. The sample includes 60,000 or so clones, 70% to 90% of them seen just once. The sequencing here drew on CD4+ or CD8+ T cells sorted from blood, taken in a trial of the OX40 agonist ivuxolimab. This receptor was obtained from an adult with an advanced solid tumor such as melanoma, head and neck, liver or kidney cancer. The chain carries TRBV6-5 and TRBJ1-3; 7 nucleotides line up with TRBD1. CDR3 in amino acids: CASSWDSGHSGNTIYF. Written as DNA, the CDR3 is TGTGCCAGCAGTTGGGACAGCGGCCACTCTGGAAACACCATATATTTT.